The text below deals with one T cell receptor beta chain. Its antigen is not yet known. Base quality data are lacking; no much larger clone is found one base away. The immunoSEQ Assay, a bias-controlled multiplex PCR, was used to amplify TCRbeta CDR3 regions from genomic DNA. Per the authors' processing: Nucleated cell counts per sample were estimated from amplification of reference gene primers within the assay. To quantify the absolute abundance of each unique TCRbeta CDR3 rearrangement, sequence reads were collapsed and filtered. For each sample, productive Simpson clonality was calculated as the square root of Simpson's diversity index over productive rearrangements. Drawn from immuneACCESS, this table holds only the in-frame rearrangements with V and J called that TCRdb kept. Clones are partly lost; checked studies trace under half to an unresolved V gene and leave the rest unexplained. V and J calls and clone size are copied from that table; D and trimming were computed from the DNA. The sample table shows 140,000 or so clones, and over 70% are seen once. The ten largest clones represent approximately 40% of the sample.

Samples from volunteer blood donors who had recovered from COVID-19 were contributed by a second Seattle source. Each collaborating institution followed its own protocols to collect whole blood in K2EDTA tubes. For TCRbeta analysis, collaborator samples were shipped as frozen whole blood, as isolated PBMCs, or as DNA extracted from either sample type. The sample comes from a study of blood T cell repertoires in COVID-19 (dated by TCRdb to the early 2020s). Background on the whole study: Samples covering the acute and convalescent phases of COVID-19 were provided by collaborators in the United States, Italy and Spain. The material from the prospective study consisted of cDNA or gDNA derived from T cells, B-cell-depleted T cells, or PBMCs. Subjects who had been exposed to COVID-19, were actively infected with it, or had recovered from it provided the deeply sampled blood TCRbeta repertoires that made up the dataset. A freely available public database, intended as a resource for researchers studying the immune response to SARS-CoV-2, is where the repertoires were released. The samples were drawn from two sources: the first 160 participants of the ongoing ImmuneRACE study, and 1,254 subjects contributed by 6 global collaborators. A de-identified subject ID, COVID-19 status, age in years and sex were almost always included in the sample metadata. Where HLA class I and class II types were available, the types were taken from metadata supplied by the sample provider, not from assay-based typing. What the work shows at the level of the full study, not this receptor alone: The amount of clinical and demographic metadata varied by source and participant and was provided uncurated.

Trimming costs V 2 bases and J 1 base, and their ends lie 9 bases apart. In the germline V gene, CDR1 corresponds to MNHEY and CDR2 to SVGEGT. The CDR3 covers 15 residues, taking in both the cysteine and the phenylalanine. The retained sequence is limited to the CDR3, 45 bases, with the frame set at the first base. The rearranged segments are TRBV6-2 or TRBV6-3 and TRBJ1-5, with a weak D call of TRBD1 (5 bases match). Sequencing was done on a sample of peripheral blood. The receptor comes from a man aged 50 to 59 who had recovered from COVID-19. The sequence in DNA is TGTGCCAGCAGTTACGGGGGGGGGAGCAATCAGCCCCAGCATTTT. This is translated as CASSYGGGSNQPQHF.